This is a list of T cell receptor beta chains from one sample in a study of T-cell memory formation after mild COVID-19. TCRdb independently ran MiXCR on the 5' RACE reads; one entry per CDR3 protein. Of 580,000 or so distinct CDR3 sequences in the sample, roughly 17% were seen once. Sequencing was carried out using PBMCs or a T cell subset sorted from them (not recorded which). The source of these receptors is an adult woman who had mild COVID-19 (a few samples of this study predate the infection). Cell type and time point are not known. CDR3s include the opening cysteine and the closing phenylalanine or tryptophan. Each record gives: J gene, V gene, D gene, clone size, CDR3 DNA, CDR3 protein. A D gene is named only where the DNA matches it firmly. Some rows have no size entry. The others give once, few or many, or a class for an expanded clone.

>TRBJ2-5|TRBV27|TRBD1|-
TGTGCCAGCAGAAAACACAGGGGCGGGCAAGAGACCCAGTACTTC
CASRKHRGGQETQYF
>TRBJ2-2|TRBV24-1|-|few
TGTGCCACCAGTGATTTAAAGGGTAACGGGGAGCTGTTTTTT
CATSDLKGNGELFF
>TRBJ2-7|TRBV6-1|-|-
TGTGCCAGCAGTGAACCTACTAGCATCTATGTGGCCTACGAGCAGTACTTC
CASSEPTSIYVAYEQYF
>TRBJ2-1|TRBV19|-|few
TGTGCCAGTAAGCCCAAAACGATATGGAGTGAGCAGTTCTTC
CASKPKTIWSEQFF
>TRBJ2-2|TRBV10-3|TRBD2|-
TGTGCCATCAGTGAGCAGGTGGTTTTAGCGGGATGGACCGGGGAGCTGTTTTTT
CAISEQVVLAGWTGELFF
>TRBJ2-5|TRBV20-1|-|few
TGCAGTGCTAGAGAGCTAGAGACCCAGTACTTC
CSARELETQYF
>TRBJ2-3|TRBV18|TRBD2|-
TGTGCCAGCTCACCACCGCGGGGGTTAAGCACAGATACGCAGTATTTT
CASSPPRGLSTDTQYF
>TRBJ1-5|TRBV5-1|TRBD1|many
TGCGCCAGCAGCTTGGACAGGGGTGGTCAGCCCCAGCATTTT
CASSLDRGGQPQHF
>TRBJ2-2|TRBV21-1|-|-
TGTGCCAGCAGCAAAGATGAGGGACATTTTACCATGGGCGGGGAGCTGTTTTTT
CASSKDEGHFTMGGELFF
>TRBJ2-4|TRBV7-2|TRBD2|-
TGTGCCAGCAGATTAGCCGGGACTAGCGGGGTTTTTCAGTACTTC
CASRLAGTSGVFQYF
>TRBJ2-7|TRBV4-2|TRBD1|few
TGTGCCAGCAGTCGACAGGGCGCTCCCTACGAGCAGTACTTC
CASSRQGAPYEQYF
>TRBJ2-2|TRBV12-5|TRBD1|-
TGTGCTAGTGGTCCGACAGGGACGACCGGGGAGCTGTTTTTT
CASGPTGTTGELFF
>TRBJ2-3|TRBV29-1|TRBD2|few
TGCAGCGTTGAGGGGACTAGCGGCACAGATACGCAGTATTTT
CSVEGTSGTDTQYF
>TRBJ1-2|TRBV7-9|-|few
TGTGCCAGCAGCTTAGCGACCGGCTACACCTTC
CASSLATGYTF
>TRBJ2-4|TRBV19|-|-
TGTGCCAGTACTAGCAAAAACATTCAGTACTTC
CASTSKNIQYF
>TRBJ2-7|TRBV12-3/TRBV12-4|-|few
TGTGCCAGCACCCTTTCTAGAATGGGAGAGCAGTACTTC
CASTLSRMGEQYF
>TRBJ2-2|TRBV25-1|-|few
TGTGCCAGCAGTGAGATTATGACCGGGGAGCTGTTTTTT
CASSEIMTGELFF
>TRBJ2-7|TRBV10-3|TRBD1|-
TGTGCCATCAGGGGAGAGACAGGGGGATACGAGCAGTACTTC
CAIRGETGGYEQYF
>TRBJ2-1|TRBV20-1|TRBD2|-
TGCAGTGCTAGGGGGACTAGCGGGGGGCCCCCCTACAATGAGCAGTTCTTC
CSARGTSGGPPYNEQFF
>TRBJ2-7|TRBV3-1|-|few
TGTGCCAGCAGCCAAGATTTGCACGATCGAAAGGAACAGTACTTC
CASSQDLHDRKEQYF
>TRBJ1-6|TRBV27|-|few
TGTGCCAGCAGTGGGCCGGGATCACCCCTCCACTTT
CASSGPGSPLHF
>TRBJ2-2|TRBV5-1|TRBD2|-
TGCGCCAGTGGGGAGGGGACGAACACCGGGGAGCTGTTTTTT
CASGEGTNTGELFF
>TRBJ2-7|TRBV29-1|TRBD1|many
TGCAGCGTTGGACAGGGGGGTTACGAGCAGTACTTC
CSVGQGGYEQYF
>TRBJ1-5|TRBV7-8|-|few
TGTGCCAGCAGGAACGGGACAATCAATCAGCCCCAGCATTTT
CASRNGTINQPQHF
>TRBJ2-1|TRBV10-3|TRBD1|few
TGTGCCATCAGTGGGACCGACAGGGCCACCTATGCTATTGAGCAGTTCTTC
CAISGTDRATYAIEQFF
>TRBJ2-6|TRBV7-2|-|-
TGTGCCAGCAGCGAGGGTATTCATACTGGGGCCAACGTCCTGACTTTC
CASSEGIHTGANVLTF
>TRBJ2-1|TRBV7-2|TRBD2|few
TGTGCCAGCAGCTTAGTGCCGGGACTAGCGGGAGAGTACAATGAGCAGTTCTTC
CASSLVPGLAGEYNEQFF
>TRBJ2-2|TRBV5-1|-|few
TGCGCCAGCAGCCAGAGCGGTAGCGCGAACACCGGGGAGCTGTTTTTT
CASSQSGSANTGELFF
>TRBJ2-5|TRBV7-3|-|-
TGTGCCAGCAGCCAGGGGCGGCAAGAGACCCAGTACTTC
CASSQGRQETQYF
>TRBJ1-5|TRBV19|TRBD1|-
TGTGCCAGTAACCGGGACAGGGGGTATGATCAGCCCCAGCATTTT
CASNRDRGYDQPQHF
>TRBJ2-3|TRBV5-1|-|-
TGCGCCAGCAGCAAGGGACTCACGAGCACAGATACGCAGTATTTT
CASSKGLTSTDTQYF
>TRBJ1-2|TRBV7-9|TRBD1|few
TGTGCCAGCAGCTTCGGGACAGAGACCTATGGCTACACCTTC
CASSFGTETYGYTF
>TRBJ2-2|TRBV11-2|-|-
TGTGCCAGCAGCTTTAGCGAGGGCACCGGGGAGCTGTTTTTT
CASSFSEGTGELFF
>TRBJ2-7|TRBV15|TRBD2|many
TGTGCCACCAGCAGCAACATCGGGGGGTACGAGCAGTACTTC
CATSSNIGGYEQYF
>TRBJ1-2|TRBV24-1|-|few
TGTGCCACCAGTGATTTCCCCTTGACAGGTGGCTACACCTTC
CATSDFPLTGGYTF
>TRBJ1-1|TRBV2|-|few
TGTGCCAGCACCACAGTGGGGTCGAACACTGAAGCTTTCTTT
CASTTVGSNTEAFF
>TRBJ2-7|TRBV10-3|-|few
TGTGCCATCAGGGACAGCTCCTACGAGCAGTACTTC
CAIRDSSYEQYF
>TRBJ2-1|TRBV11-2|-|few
TGTGCCAGCAGCTTCGGACGGGGATACAATGAGCAGTTCTTC
CASSFGRGYNEQFF
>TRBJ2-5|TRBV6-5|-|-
TGTGCCAGCAGTTACTCGGGGCTAGCGCATGAGACCCAGTACTTC
CASSYSGLAHETQYF
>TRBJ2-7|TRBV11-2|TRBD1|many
TGTGCCAGCAGCTCCGAGCCCGGGACAGGGTACCGCGAGCAGTACTTC
CASSSEPGTGYREQYF
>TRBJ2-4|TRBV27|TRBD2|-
TGTGCCAGCAGTTCGGGACTAGCGGCCCTAGCCAAAAACATTCAGTACTTC
CASSSGLAALAKNIQYF
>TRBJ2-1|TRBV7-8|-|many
TGTGCCAGCAGCTTAAAGGAGTCAGGACCCTACAATGAGCAGTTCTTC
CASSLKESGPYNEQFF
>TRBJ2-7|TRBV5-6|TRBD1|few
TGTGCCAGCAGCTCGTGGGACAGGGGACCCTACGAGCAGTACTTC
CASSSWDRGPYEQYF
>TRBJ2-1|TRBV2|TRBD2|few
TGTGCCAGCATTAACCGGACTAGCGGGGGGACGCAGTTCTTC
CASINRTSGGTQFF
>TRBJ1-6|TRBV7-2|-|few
TGTGCCAGCAGCTTAAGCGGGGGTATGGACCGCCTGGGGGATAATTCACCCCTCCACTTT
CASSLSGGMDRLGDNSPLHF
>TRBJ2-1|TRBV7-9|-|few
TGTGCCAGCAGCTTAGAGGCAAGCTCCTACAATGAGCAGTTCTTC
CASSLEASSYNEQFF
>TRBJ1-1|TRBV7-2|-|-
TGTGCCAGCAGCTTCAATGCGAGGAACACTGAAGCTTTCTTT
CASSFNARNTEAFF
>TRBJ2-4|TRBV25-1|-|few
TGTGCCAGCAGTTTAGGGTTGAGCGATAAAAACATTCAGTACTTC
CASSLGLSDKNIQYF
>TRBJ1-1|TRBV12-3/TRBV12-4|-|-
TGTGCCAGCAGTTTAGACGGCGGAGTAAACACTGAAGCTTTCTTT
CASSLDGGVNTEAFF
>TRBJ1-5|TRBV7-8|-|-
TGTGCCAGCAGCGCCCCGGGGATCACGGGAAGCAATCAGCCCCAGCATTTT
CASSAPGITGSNQPQHF
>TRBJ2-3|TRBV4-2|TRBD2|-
TGTGCCAGCAGCCAAGGCGGGACTAGCGGGAGTGAGGCAGATACGCAGTATTTT
CASSQGGTSGSEADTQYF
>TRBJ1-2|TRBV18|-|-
TGTGCCAGCTCACCAAGGCAGGACCCTAACTATGGCTACACCTTC
CASSPRQDPNYGYTF
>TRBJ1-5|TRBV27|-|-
TGTGCCAGTGGAAGGTCAGGGAGCAATCAGCCCCAGCATTTT
CASGRSGSNQPQHF
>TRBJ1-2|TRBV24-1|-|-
TGTGCCACCAGTAAAGGGGTCGGTTATGGCTACACCTTC
CATSKGVGYGYTF
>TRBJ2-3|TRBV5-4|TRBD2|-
TGTGCCAGCAGCTTCGGGGGGAGGACTAGCACAGATACGCAGTATTTT
CASSFGGRTSTDTQYF
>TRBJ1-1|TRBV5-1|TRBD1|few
TGCGCCAGCACTAAGGGGGCGTCGGTCACTGAAGCTTTCTTT
CASTKGASVTEAFF
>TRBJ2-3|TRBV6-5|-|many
TGTGCCAGCAGTGCTGGGGGGAGCGCAGATACGCAGTATTTT
CASSAGGSADTQYF
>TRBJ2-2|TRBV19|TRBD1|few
TGTGCCAGTAGTACAGTGGGACAGGGAAACACCGGGGAGCTGTTTTTT
CASSTVGQGNTGELFF